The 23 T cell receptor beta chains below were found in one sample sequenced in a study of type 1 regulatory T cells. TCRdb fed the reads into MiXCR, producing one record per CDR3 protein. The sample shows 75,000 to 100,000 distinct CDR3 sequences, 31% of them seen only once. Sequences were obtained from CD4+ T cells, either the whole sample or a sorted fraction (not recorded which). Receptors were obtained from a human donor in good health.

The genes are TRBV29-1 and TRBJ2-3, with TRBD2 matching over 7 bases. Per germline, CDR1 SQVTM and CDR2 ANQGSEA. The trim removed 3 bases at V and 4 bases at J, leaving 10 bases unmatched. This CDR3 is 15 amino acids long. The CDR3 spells CSVEGGSGSADTQYF. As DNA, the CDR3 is TGCAGCGTTGAGGGCGGGAGTGGGAGCGCAGATACGCAGTATTTT.

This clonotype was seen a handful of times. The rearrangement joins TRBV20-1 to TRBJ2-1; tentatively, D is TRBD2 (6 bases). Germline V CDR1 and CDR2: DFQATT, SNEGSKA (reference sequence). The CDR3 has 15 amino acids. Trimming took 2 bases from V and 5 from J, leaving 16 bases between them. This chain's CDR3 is CSARIRTMGNNEQFF. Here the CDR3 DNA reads TGCAGTGCTAGAATCAGGACTATGGGAAACAATGAGCAGTTCTTC.

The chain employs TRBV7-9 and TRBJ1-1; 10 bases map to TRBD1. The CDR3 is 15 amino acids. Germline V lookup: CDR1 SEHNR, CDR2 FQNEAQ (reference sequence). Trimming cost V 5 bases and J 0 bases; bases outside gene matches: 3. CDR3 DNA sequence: TGTGCCAGCAGCCCCGGACAGGGGGTGAACACTGAAGCTTTCTTT. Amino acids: CASSPGQGVNTEAFF.

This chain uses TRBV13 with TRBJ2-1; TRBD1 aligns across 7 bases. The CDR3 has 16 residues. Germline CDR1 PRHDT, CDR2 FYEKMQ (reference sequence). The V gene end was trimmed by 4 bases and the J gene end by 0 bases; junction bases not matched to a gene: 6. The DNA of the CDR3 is TGTGCCAGCAGCTCACCGACAGGGCTCTCCTACAATGAGCAGTTCTTC. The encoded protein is CASSSPTGLSYNEQFF.

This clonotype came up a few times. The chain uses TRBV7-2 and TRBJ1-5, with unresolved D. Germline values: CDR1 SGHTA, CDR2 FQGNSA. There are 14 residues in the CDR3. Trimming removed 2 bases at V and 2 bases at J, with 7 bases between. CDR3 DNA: TGTGCCAGCAGCTTATCTTGGGGCAATCAGCCCCAGCATTTT. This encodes CASSLSWGNQPQHF.

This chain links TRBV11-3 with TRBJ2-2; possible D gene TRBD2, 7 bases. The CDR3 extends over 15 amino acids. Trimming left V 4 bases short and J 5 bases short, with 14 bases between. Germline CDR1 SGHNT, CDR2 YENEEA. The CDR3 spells CASSSVGGGTGELFF. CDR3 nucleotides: TGTGCCAGCAGCTCCGTAGGGGGGGGTACCGGGGAGCTGTTTTTT. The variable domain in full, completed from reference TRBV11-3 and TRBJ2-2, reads EAGVVQSPRYKIIEKKQPVAFWCNPISGHNTLYWYLQNLGQGPELLIRYENEEAVDDSQLPKDRFSAERLKGVDSTLKIQPAELGDSAVYLCASSSVGGGTGELFFGEGSRLTVL.

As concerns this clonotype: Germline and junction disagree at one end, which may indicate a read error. CDR3 sequence (DNA): TGTGTCAGCAGCTTCTCAGGGTTCAACGAGCAGTACTTC. Translated: CVSSFSGFNEQYF. The rearrangement joins TRBV7-2 to TRBJ2-7, with a weak D call TRBD1 (5 bases). CDR3 length equals 13 residues. Per germline, CDR1 SGHTA and CDR2 FQGNSA.

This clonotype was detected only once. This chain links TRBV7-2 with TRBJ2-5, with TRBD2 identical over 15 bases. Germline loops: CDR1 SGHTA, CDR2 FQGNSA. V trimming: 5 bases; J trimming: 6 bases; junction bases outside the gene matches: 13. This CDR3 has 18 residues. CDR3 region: CASSPRPGTSGRLQTQYF. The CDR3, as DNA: TGTGCCAGCAGCCCGCGCCCAGGGACTAGCGGGAGGTTACAGACCCAGTACTTC.

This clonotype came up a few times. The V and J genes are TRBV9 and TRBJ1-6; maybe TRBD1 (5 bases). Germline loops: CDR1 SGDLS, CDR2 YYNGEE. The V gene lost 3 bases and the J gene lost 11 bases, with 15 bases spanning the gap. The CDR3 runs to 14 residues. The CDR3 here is CASSAPGLGAPLHF. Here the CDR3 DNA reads TGTGCCAGCAGCGCTCCAGGGCTTGGGGCACCCCTCCACTTT.

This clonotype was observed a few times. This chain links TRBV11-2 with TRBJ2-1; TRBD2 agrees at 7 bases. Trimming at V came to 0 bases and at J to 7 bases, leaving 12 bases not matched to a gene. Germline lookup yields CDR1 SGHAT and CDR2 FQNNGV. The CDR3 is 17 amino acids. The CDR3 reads CASSLEGHSGFENEQFF. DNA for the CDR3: TGTGCCAGCAGCTTAGAAGGGCATAGCGGGTTTGAGAATGAGCAGTTCTTC.

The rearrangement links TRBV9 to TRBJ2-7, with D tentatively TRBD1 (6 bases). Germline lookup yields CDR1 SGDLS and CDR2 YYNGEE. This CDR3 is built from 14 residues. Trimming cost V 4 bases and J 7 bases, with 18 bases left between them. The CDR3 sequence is CASSPRTSRGEQYF. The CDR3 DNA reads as TGTGCCAGCAGCCCTCGGACATCCAGGGGAGAGCAGTACTTC.

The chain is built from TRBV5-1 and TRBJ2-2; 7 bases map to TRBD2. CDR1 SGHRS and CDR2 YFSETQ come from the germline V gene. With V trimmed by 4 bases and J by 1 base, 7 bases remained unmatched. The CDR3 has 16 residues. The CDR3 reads CASSPLAEKNTGELFF. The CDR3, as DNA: TGCGCCAGCAGCCCTCTAGCGGAGAAGAACACCGGGGAGCTGTTTTTT.

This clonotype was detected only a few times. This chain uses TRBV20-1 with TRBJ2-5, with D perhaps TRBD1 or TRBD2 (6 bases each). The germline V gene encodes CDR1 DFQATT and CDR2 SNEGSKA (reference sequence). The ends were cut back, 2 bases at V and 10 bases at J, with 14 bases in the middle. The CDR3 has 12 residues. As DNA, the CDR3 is TGCAGTGCTAGATGGGGGGCTGAAGACCAGTACTTC. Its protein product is CSARWGAEDQYF.

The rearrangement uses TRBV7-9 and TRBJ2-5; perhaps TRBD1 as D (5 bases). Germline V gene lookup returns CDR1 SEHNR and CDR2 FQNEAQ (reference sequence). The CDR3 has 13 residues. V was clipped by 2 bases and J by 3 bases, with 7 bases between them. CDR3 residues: CASSLTREETQYF. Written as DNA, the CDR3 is TGTGCCAGCAGCTTAACCAGGGAAGAGACCCAGTACTTC.

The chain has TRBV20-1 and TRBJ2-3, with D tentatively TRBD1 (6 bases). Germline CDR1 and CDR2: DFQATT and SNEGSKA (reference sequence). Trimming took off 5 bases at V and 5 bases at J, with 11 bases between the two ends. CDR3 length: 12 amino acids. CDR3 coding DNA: TGCAGTGCTTTACGACAGGAAGATACGCAGTATTTT. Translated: CSALRQEDTQYF.

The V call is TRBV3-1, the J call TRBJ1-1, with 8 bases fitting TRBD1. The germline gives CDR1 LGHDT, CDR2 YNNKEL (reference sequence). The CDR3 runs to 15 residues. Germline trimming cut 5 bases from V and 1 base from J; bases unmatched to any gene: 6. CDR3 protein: CASSKSGQGNTEAFF. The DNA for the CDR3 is TGTGCCAGCAGCAAAAGCGGACAGGGGAACACTGAAGCTTTCTTT. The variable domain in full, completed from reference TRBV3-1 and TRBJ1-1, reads DTAVSQTPKYLVTQMGNDKSIKCEQNLGHDTMYWYKQDSKKFLKIMFSYNNKELIINETVPNRFSPKSPDKAHLNLHINSLELGDSAVYFCASSKSGQGNTEAFFGQGTRLTVV.

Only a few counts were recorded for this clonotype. In DNA, the CDR3 is TGCAGTGCTTGGACTAGCGGTAACTACGAGCAGTACTTC. Its protein product is CSAWTSGNYEQYF. The chain combines TRBV20-1 with TRBJ2-7; 10 bases map to TRBD2. V lost 5 bases, J lost 3 bases, and 4 bases stayed unmatched. The CDR3 has 13 residues. The germline gives CDR1 DFQATT, CDR2 SNEGSKA (reference sequence).

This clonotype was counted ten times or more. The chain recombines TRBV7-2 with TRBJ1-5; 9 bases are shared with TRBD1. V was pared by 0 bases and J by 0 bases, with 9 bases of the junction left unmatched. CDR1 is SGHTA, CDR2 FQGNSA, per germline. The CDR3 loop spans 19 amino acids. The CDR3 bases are TGTGCCAGCAGCTTAGCTAACAGGGGGCGGCATTATAGCAATCAGCCCCAGCATTTT. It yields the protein CASSLANRGRHYSNQPQHF.

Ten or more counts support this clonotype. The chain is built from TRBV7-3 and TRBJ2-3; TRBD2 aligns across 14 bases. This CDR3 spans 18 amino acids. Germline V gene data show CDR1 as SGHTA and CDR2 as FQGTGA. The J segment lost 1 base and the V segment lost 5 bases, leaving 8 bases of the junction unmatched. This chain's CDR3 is CASSPDGLAGGRTDTQYF. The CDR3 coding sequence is TGTGCCAGCAGCCCAGATGGACTAGCGGGAGGACGCACAGATACGCAGTATTTT.

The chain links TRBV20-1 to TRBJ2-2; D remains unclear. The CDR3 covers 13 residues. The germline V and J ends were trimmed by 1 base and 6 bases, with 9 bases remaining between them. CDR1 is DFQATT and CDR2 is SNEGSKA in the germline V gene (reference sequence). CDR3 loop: CSARGASAGELFF. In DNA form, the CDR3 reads TGCAGTGCTAGAGGGGCCTCCGCCGGGGAGCTGTTTTTT.

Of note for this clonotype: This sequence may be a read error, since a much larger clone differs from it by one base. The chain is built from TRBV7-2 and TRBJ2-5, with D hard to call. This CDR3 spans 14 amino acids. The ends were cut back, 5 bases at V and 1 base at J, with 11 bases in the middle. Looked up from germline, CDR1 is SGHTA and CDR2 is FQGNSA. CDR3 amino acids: CTSSPQTPQETQYF. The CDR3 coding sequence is TGTACCAGCAGCCCCCAGACTCCCCAAGAGACCCAGTACTTC.

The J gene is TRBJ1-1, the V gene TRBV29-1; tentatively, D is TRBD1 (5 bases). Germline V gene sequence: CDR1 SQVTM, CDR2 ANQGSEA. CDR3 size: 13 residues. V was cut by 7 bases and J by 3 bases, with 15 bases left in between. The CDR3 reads CSGQGRMYTEAFF. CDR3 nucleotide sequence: TGCAGCGGGCAGGGACGGATGTACACTGAAGCTTTCTTT.

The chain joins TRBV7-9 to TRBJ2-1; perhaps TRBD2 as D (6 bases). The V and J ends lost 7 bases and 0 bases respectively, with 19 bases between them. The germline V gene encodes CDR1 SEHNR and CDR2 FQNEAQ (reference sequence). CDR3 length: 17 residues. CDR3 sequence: CASTPPRPGSSYNEQFF. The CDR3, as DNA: TGTGCCAGCACCCCTCCCCGTCCCGGGAGCTCCTACAATGAGCAGTTCTTC.